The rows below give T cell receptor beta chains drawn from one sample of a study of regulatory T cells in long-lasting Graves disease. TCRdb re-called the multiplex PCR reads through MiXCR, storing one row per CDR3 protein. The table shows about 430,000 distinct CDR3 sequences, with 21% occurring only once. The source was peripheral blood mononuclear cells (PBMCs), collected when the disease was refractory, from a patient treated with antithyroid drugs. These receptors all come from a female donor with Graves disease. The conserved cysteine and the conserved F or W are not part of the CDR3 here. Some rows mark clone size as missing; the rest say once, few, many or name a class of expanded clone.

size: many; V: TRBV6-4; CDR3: ASSYGGDTNQPQH
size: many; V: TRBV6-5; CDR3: ASSYYSNTGELF
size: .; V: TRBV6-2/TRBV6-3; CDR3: ASSSLGELY
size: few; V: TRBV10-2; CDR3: ATVGQEETQY
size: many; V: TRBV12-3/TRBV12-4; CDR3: ASSLGSGNLQETQY
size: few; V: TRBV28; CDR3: ASSQGGLTDTQY
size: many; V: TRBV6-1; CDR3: ASSTRRQGISYEQY
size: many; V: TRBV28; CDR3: ASSPPGHKLIYGYT
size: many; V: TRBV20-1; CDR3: SATLNEDYRAQH
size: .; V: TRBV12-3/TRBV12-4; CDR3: ASRPSGGLKNIQY
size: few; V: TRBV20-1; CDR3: SAITSGRGVYEQY
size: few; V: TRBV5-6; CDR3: ASSPKGIRNTGELF
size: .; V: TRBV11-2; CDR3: ASRLKDGYTDTQY
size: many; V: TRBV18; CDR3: ASSPEGTSSNTEAF
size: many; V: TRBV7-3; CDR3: ASSSGQGSAETQY
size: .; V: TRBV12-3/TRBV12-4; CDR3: ASSSGTSQRVDNEQF
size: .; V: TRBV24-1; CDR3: ATRSGGEGRHTEAF
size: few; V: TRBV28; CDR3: ASSFETRMQTDTQY
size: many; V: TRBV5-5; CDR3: ASSLAEDEQY
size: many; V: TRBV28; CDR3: ASSPGTSDFTGELF
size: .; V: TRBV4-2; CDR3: ASSQGKAEGYEQY
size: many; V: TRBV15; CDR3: ATSRTGTLIYEQY
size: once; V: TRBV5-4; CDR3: ASRPDRGLSPLH
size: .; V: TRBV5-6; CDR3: ASSTSENTEAF
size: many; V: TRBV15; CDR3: ATSRDRGGEKLF
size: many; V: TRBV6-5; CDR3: ASSYYGQGLGTQY
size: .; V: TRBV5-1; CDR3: ASSPLGAGWGYEQY
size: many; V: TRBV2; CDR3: ASMNRDPTEAF
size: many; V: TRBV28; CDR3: ASSLSGSGLYEQY
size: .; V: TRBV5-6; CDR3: ASSLGREWNSPLH
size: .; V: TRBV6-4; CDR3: ASSEQLAVGYNEQF
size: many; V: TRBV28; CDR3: ASSRDPSSYEQY
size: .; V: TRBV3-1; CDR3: ASSLLSGTYNEQF
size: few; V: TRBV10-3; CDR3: AIRVDSEGMSYEQY
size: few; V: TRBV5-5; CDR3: ASSLRQVQSYEQY
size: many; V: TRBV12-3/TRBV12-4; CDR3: ASSRTGDRETQY
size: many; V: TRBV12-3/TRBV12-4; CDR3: ASSPRASGAKNIQY
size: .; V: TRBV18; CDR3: ASSPPSFDEQF
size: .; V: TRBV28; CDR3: ASKGLADLSYEQY
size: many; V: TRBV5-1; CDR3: ASSSEGSGNTIY
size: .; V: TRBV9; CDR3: ASSISGTGYEQY
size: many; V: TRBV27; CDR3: ATRRDRDSNQPQH
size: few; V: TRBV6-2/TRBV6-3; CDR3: ARPGSYNSPLH
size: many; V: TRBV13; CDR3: ASSSIGLAGGPRNEQY
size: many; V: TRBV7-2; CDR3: ASSTTGLAGGGADTQY
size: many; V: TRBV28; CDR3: ASSLGGVVEKLF
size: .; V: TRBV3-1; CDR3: ASSLFSSGTEAF
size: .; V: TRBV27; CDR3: ASSSTPGLADYKQY
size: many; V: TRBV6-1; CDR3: ASSDPGLAGVV
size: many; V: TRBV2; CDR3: ASRPSQNTGELF
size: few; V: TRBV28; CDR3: ASSLPLAGARGYNEQF
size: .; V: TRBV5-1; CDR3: ASSLGVGPEAF
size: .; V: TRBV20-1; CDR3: SARLGRGGLDTQY
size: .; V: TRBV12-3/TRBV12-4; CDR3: ASSFPGQVREDYNEQF
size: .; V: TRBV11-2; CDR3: ASSLGIGLSTGELF